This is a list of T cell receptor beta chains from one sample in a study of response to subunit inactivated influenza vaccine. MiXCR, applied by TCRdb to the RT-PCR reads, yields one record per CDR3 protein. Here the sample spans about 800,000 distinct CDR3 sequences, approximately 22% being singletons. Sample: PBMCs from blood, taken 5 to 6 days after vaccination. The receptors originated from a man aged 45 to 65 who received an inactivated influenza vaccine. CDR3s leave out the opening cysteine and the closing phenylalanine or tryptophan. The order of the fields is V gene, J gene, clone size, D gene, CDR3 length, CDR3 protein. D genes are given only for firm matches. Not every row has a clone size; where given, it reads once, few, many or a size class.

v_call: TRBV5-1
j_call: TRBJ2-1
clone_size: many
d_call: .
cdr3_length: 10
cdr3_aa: ASSLQGHEQF

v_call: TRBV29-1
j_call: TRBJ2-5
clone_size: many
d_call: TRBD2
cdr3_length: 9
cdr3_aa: SGREFETQY

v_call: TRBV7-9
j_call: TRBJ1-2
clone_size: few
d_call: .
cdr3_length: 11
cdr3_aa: ASSSEGDYGYT

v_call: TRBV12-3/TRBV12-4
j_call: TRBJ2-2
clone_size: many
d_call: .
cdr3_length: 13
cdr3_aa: ASSFRLGGTGELF

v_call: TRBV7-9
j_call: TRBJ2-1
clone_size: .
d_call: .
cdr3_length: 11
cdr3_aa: ASTIWGSSEQF

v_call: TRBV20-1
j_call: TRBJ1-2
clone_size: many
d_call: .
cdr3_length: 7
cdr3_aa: SAMAGYT

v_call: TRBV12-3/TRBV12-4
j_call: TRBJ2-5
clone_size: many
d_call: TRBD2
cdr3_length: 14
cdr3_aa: ASSTGTSGGVGTQY

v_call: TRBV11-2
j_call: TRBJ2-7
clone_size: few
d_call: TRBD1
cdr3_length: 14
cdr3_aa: ASSLGQGALSYEQY

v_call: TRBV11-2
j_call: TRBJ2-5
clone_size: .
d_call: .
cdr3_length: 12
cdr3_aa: ASSLKGGGVTQY

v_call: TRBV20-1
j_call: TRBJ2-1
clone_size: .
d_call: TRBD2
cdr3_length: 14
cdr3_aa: SARFPSGKRGNEQF

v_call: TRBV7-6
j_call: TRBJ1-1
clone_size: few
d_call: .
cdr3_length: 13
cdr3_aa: ASSLGHLPNTEAF

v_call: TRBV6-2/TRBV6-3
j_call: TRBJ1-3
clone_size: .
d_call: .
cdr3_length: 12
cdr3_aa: ASSPPTVGNTIY

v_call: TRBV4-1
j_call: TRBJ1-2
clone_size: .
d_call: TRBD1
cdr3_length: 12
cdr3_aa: ASSQGDRNYGYT

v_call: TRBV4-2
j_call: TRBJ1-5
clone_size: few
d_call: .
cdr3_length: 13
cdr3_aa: ASSQWLEGNQPQH

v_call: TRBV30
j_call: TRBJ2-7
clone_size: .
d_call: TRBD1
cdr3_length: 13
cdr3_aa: AWSVGNRGIYEQY

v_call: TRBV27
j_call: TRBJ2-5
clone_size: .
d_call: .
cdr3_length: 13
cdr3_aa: ASSFLVDYQETQY

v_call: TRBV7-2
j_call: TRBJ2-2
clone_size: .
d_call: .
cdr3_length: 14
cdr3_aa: ASTLGRGANTGELF

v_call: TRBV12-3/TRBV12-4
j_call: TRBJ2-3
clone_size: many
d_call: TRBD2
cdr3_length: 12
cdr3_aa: ASNLAGRTDTQY

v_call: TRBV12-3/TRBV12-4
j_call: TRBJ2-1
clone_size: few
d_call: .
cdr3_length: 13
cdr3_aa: ASSLGLLVGLDGV

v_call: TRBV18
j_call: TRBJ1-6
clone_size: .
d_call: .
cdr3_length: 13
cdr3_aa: ASSPGLGVNSPLH

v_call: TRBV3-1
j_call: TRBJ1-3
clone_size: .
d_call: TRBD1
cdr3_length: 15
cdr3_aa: ASSHQTGTSSGNTIY

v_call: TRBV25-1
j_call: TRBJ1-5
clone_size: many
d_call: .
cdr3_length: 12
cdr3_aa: ASSYGGSNQPQH

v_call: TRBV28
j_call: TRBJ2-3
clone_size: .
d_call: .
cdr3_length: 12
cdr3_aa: ASSDLLNTDTQY

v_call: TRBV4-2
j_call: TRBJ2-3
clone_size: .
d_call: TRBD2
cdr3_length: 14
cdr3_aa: ASSQGTSGGIDTQY

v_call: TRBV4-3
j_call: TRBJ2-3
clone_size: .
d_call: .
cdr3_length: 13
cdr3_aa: ASSQGVQNTDTQY

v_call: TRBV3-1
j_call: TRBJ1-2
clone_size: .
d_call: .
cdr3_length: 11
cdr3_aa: ASSQDSLSGYT

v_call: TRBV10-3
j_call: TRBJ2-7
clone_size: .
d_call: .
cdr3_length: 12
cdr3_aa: AIRDGGPWREQY